A selection of T cell receptor beta chains follows, all from one sample in a study of blood T cell repertoires in COVID-19. Libraries were prepared by immunoSEQ multiplex PCR; TCRdb keeps only in-frame clonotypes and omits some of them. Of about 160,000 clones detected, about 87% appear once; the ten largest clones hold 3.5% to 4%. The sequenced sample consisted of peripheral blood. These receptors originate from a woman aged 55-69 years who had recovered from COVID-19. CDR3s include the opening cysteine and the closing phenylalanine or tryptophan. The D gene is left open where the match is weak. Clone size, where shown, is once, few, many, or a class for clones that have expanded.

clone size: .; D gene: TRBD1; V gene: TRBV5-1; J gene: TRBJ1-6; CDR3 DNA: TGCGCCAGCACACTATCGGGACAGGGAGATTCACCCCTCCACTTT; CDR3 protein: CASTLSGQGDSPLHF
clone size: .; D gene: .; V gene: TRBV9; J gene: TRBJ2-3; CDR3 DNA: TGTGCCAGCAGCTTCACCGGGGGAGCCACAGATACGCAGTATTTT; CDR3 protein: CASSFTGGATDTQYF
clone size: once; D gene: .; V gene: TRBV11-2; J gene: TRBJ1-1; CDR3 DNA: TGTGCCAGCAGCTCCTCACAGGGTTACACTGAAGCTTTCTTT; CDR3 protein: CASSSSQGYTEAFF
clone size: .; D gene: .; V gene: TRBV28; J gene: TRBJ2-3; CDR3 DNA: TGTGCCAGCAGAGGGGGAAGCACAGATACACAGTATTTT; CDR3 protein: CASRGGSTDTQYF
clone size: .; D gene: TRBD1; V gene: TRBV24-1; J gene: TRBJ1-2; CDR3 DNA: TGTGCCACCAGTGATTTGCAAGGGACAGATAGTAACTATGGCTACACCTTC; CDR3 protein: CATSDLQGTDSNYGYTF
clone size: .; D gene: .; V gene: TRBV7-2; J gene: TRBJ1-2; CDR3 DNA: TGTGCCAGCAGCTTATCAGGGCCCGGCTACACCTTC; CDR3 protein: CASSLSGPGYTF
clone size: .; D gene: .; V gene: TRBV12-3/TRBV12-4; J gene: TRBJ1-2; CDR3 DNA: TGTGCCAGCAGTTTCAGTACCGGAGGGGGCTACACCTTC; CDR3 protein: CASSFSTGGGYTF
clone size: .; D gene: .; V gene: TRBV3-1/TRBV3-2; J gene: TRBJ2-1; CDR3 DNA: TGTGCCAGCAGCCAAACCATGACAGACAATGAGCAGTTCTTC; CDR3 protein: CASSQTMTDNEQFF
clone size: .; D gene: TRBD1; V gene: TRBV28; J gene: TRBJ2-1; CDR3 DNA: TGTGCCAGCAGTTTGGGTGGACAGGGTAGGCATGAGCAGTTCTTC; CDR3 protein: CASSLGGQGRHEQFF
clone size: .; D gene: TRBD1; V gene: TRBV5-1; J gene: TRBJ1-4; CDR3 DNA: TGCGCCAGCAGCAAATCCGGGACAGGGAGCGAAAAACTGTTTTTT; CDR3 protein: CASSKSGTGSEKLFF
clone size: once; D gene: .; V gene: TRBV6-5; J gene: TRBJ1-5; CDR3 DNA: TGTGCCAGCAAAATGGGGGCAGGCGATCAGCCCCAGCATTTT; CDR3 protein: CASKMGAGDQPQHF